A selection of T cell receptor beta chains follows, all from one sample in a study of T cell repertoires in cytomegalovirus infection. TCRdb re-called the reads through MiXCR, storing one row per CDR3 protein. This sample has hundreds of thousands of distinct CDR3 sequences, with about 9.2% found just once. The source material was PBMCs. All receptors come from a human donor in good health (CMV status not recorded). Some clones in this sample may be carry-over from other donors' samples. Each CDR3 is given with its conserved first and last residue. D genes are given only for firm matches. Not every row has a clone size; where given, it reads once, few, many or a size class.

V gene: TRBV6-5; J gene: TRBJ2-7; clone size: many; D gene: NA; CDR3 protein: CASRGTYSYEQYF; CDR3 DNA: TGTGCCAGCAGAGGGACGTACTCCTACGAGCAGTACTTC
V gene: TRBV28; J gene: TRBJ2-1; clone size: many; D gene: TRBD1; CDR3 protein: CATTGTGYLNEQFF; CDR3 DNA: TGTGCCACTACCGGGACAGGGTATCTGAATGAGCAGTTCTTC
V gene: TRBV28; J gene: TRBJ1-1; clone size: many; D gene: TRBD1; CDR3 protein: CASSFGQGGTEAFF; CDR3 DNA: TGTGCCAGCAGTTTCGGACAGGGTGGCACTGAAGCTTTCTTT
V gene: TRBV6-2/TRBV6-3; J gene: TRBJ2-1; clone size: many; D gene: NA; CDR3 protein: CASSFHNEQFF; CDR3 DNA: TGTGCCAGCAGTTTCCACAATGAGCAGTTCTTC
V gene: TRBV27; J gene: TRBJ2-2; clone size: few; D gene: TRBD2; CDR3 protein: CASSLLAGGPRTGELFF; CDR3 DNA: TGTGCCAGCAGTTTACTTGCGGGGGGGCCCAGGACCGGGGAGCTGTTTTTT
V gene: TRBV2; J gene: TRBJ2-1; clone size: many; D gene: TRBD2; CDR3 protein: CASSRTSGFYNEQFF; CDR3 DNA: TGTGCCAGCAGCCGGACTAGCGGTTTTTACAATGAGCAGTTCTTC
V gene: TRBV28; J gene: TRBJ2-3; clone size: many; D gene: TRBD2; CDR3 protein: CASSSGGLVADTQYF; CDR3 DNA: TGTGCCAGCAGTAGCGGAGGACTAGTAGCAGATACGCAGTATTTT
V gene: TRBV28; J gene: TRBJ2-5; clone size: many; D gene: TRBD2; CDR3 protein: CASRDERGGGETQYF; CDR3 DNA: TGTGCCAGCAGAGACGAGCGGGGGGGCGGGGAGACCCAGTACTTC
V gene: TRBV28; J gene: TRBJ1-5; clone size: many; D gene: NA; CDR3 protein: CATSNAARRGGSQPQHF; CDR3 DNA: TGTGCCACCTCTAACGCGGCCCGCAGGGGAGGTAGTCAGCCCCAGCATTTT
V gene: TRBV6-5; J gene: TRBJ1-5; clone size: many; D gene: NA; CDR3 protein: CASGMGGNQPQHF; CDR3 DNA: TGTGCCAGTGGGATGGGGGGCAATCAGCCCCAGCATTTT
V gene: TRBV28; J gene: TRBJ2-1; clone size: many; D gene: NA; CDR3 protein: CASSLGEGAYNEQFF; CDR3 DNA: TGTGCCAGCAGTTTAGGAGAGGGCGCCTACAATGAGCAGTTCTTC
V gene: TRBV7-8; J gene: TRBJ2-5; clone size: many; D gene: TRBD1; CDR3 protein: CASSSRQGFQETQYF; CDR3 DNA: TGTGCCAGCAGCTCCAGACAGGGCTTCCAAGAGACCCAGTACTTC
V gene: TRBV12-3/TRBV12-4; J gene: TRBJ1-1; clone size: NA; D gene: NA; CDR3 protein: CASSLTDIEAFF; CDR3 DNA: TGTGCCAGCAGTTTAACAGACATTGAAGCTTTCTTT
V gene: TRBV28; J gene: TRBJ2-2; clone size: once; D gene: NA; CDR3 protein: CASRDQNTGELFF; CDR3 DNA: TGTGCCAGCAGGGATCAGAACACCGGGGAGCTGTTTTTT
V gene: TRBV7-2; J gene: TRBJ1-3; clone size: many; D gene: TRBD1; CDR3 protein: CASSPWTGGGNTIYF; CDR3 DNA: TGTGCCAGCAGCCCATGGACAGGGGGTGGAAACACCATATATTTT
V gene: TRBV6-2/TRBV6-3; J gene: TRBJ1-5; clone size: many; D gene: TRBD1; CDR3 protein: CASSSPGGMEPQHF; CDR3 DNA: TGTGCCAGCAGTTCTCCAGGGGGCATGGAGCCCCAGCATTTT
V gene: TRBV15; J gene: TRBJ1-4; clone size: few; D gene: TRBD1; CDR3 protein: CATSTPTGENEKLFF; CDR3 DNA: TGTGCCACCAGCACCCCGACAGGGGAGAATGAAAAACTGTTTTTT
V gene: TRBV14; J gene: TRBJ2-3; clone size: many; D gene: TRBD2; CDR3 protein: CASSQDALAGFLDTQYF; CDR3 DNA: TGTGCCAGCAGCCAAGATGCCCTAGCGGGGTTTTTAGATACGCAGTATTTT
V gene: TRBV7-9; J gene: TRBJ2-3; clone size: many; D gene: NA; CDR3 protein: CASSPRQSDTQYF; CDR3 DNA: TGTGCCAGCAGCCCACGACAGAGTGATACGCAGTATTTT
V gene: TRBV27; J gene: TRBJ2-5; clone size: many; D gene: TRBD1; CDR3 protein: CASSLWTGIQETQYF; CDR3 DNA: TGTGCCAGCAGTTTATGGACAGGGATCCAAGAGACCCAGTACTTC
V gene: TRBV12-3/TRBV12-4; J gene: TRBJ1-3; clone size: NA; D gene: NA; CDR3 protein: CASSLYISVDTIYF; CDR3 DNA: TGTGCCAGCAGTTTATACATTTCCGTAGACACCATATATTTT
V gene: TRBV2; J gene: TRBJ2-2; clone size: few; D gene: NA; CDR3 protein: CASLKGENTGELFF; CDR3 DNA: TGTGCCAGCCTGAAGGGGGAGAACACCGGGGAGCTGTTTTTT